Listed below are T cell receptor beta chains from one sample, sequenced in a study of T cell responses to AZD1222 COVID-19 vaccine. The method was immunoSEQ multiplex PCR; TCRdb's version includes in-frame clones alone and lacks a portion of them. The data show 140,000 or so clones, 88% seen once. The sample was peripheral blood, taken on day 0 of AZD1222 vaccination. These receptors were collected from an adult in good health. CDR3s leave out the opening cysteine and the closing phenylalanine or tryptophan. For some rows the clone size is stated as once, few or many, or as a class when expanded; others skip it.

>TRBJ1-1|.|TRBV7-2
ASSLVTGMNTEAF
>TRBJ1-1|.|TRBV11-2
ASCQMNTEAF
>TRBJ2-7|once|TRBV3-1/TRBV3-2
ASSQDSYDILSYEQY
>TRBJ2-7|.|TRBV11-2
ASSPGGSGYSYEQY
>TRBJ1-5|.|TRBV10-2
ASSELIIDQPQH
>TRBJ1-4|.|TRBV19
ASSSLSNGEKLF
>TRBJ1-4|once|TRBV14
ASSQGLGTANEKLF
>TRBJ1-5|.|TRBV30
AWGGQSNQPQH
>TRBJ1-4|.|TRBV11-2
ASSLMTGGFPGEKLF
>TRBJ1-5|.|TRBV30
AWSKAKGGQPQH
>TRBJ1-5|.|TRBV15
ATSSPGEYQPQH
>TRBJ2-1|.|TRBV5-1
ASMPLAGEVNEQF
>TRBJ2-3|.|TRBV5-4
ASRLEGPTDTQY
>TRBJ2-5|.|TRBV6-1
ASSEGLGGLETQY
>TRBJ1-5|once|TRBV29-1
SVSGTGSNQPQH
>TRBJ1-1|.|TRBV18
ASSPGVEGTEAF
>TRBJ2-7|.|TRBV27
ASSGTGVLGEQY
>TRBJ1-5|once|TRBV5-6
ASSLQGVSNQPQH
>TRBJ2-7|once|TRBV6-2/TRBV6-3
ASSYRERTYEQY
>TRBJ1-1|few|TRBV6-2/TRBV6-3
ASSYTDNTEAF
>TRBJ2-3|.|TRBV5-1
ASSLGGTLVSDTQY
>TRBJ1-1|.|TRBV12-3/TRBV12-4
ASSLGRTEAF
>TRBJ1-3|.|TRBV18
ASSPPASGNTIY
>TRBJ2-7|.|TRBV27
ASSYTREGSYEQY
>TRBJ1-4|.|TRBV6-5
ASSSGVGATNEKLF
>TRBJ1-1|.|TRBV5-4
ASSLEGGTEAF
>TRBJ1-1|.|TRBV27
ASTTGTGITEAF
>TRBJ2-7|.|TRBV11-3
ASSSPGLAAYEQY
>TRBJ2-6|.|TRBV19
ASSERIFSGANVLT
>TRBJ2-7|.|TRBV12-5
ASGTGVYEQY
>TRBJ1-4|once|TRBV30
AWRDRTGSGGEKLF
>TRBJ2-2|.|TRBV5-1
ASSLQTGELF
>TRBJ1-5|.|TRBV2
ASSGQGGYQPQH
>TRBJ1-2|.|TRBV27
ASSFLGLQGGYT
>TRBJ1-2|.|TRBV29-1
SVARRNYGYT
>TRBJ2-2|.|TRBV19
ASNSGTYTGELF
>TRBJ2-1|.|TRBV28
ASSLRESGLYNEQF
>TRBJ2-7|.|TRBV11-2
ASSLVNEQY
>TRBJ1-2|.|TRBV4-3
ASSQVEWSVKGYT
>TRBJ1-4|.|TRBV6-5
ASGDRVDEKLF
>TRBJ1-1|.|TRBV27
ASSWAGNTEAF
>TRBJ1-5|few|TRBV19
ASSTTGGNQPQH
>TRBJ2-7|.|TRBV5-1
ASTLGGTYEQY
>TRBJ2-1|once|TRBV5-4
ASSTETSGRMGEQF
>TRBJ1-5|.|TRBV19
ASSNPGGLIEPQH
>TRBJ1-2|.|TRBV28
ASSLPGGVDGYT
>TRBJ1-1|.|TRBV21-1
ASRQGDGTEAF
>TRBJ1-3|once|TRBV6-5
ASRKPGTNGNTIY
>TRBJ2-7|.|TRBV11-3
ASSLAISSEQY
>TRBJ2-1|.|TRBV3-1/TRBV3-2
ASSQGGRPNEQF
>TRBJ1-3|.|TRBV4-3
ASSQADRPPGNTIY
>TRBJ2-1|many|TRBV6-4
ASSDSDRSSYNEQF
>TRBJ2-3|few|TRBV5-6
ASSLPPGDTQY
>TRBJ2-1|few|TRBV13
ASRSLAGGTYNEQF
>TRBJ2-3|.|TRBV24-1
ATSDFAEGTYTQY
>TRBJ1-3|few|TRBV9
ASSVAGTSGNTIY
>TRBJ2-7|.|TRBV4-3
ASSQGTDTYEQY
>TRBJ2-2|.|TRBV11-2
ASSLTTSGNSGELF